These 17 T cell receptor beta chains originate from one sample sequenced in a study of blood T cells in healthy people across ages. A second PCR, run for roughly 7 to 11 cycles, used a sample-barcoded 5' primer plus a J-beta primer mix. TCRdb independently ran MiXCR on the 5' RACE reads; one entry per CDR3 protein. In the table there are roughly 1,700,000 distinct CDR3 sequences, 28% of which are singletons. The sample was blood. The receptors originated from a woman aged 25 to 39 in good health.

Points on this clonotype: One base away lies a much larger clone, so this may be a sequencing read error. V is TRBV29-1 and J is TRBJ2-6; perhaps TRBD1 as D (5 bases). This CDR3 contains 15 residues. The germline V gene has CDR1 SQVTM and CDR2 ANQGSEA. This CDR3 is CSVELGPSGANVRTF. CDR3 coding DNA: TGCAGCGTTGAATTGGGGCCCTCTGGGGCCAACGTCCGGACTTTC.

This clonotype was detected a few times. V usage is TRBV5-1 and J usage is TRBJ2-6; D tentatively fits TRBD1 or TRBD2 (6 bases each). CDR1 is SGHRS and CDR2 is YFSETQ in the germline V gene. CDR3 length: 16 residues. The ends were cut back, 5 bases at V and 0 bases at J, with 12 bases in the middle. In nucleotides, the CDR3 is TGCGCCAGCAGGGCGGGACACAACTCTGGGGCCAACGTCCTGACTTTC. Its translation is CASRAGHNSGANVLTF.

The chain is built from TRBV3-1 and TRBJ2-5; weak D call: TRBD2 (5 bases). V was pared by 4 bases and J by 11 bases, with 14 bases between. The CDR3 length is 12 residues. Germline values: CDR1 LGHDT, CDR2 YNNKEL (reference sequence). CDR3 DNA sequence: TGTGCCAGCAGCCTAATATCGGAGGAGCAGTACTTC. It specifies CASSLISEEQYF.

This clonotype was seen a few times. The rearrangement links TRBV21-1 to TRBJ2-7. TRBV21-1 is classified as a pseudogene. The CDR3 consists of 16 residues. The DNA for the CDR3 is TGTGCCAGCAGCAATATAAGGCGGGAGCCATCCTACGAGCAGTACTTC. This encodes CASSNIRREPSYEQYF.

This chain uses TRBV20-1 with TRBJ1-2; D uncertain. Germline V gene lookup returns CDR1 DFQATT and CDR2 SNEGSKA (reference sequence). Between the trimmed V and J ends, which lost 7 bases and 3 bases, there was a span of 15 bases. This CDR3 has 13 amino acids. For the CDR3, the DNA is TGCAGTGGAAGTACCCTCGTCGACTATGGCTACACCTTC. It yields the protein CSGSTLVDYGYTF.

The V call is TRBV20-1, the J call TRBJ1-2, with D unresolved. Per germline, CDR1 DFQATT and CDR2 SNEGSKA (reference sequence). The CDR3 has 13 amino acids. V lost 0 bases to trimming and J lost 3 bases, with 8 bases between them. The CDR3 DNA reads TGCAGTGCTAGAGAGGGGATAGACTATGGCTACACCTTC. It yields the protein CSAREGIDYGYTF.

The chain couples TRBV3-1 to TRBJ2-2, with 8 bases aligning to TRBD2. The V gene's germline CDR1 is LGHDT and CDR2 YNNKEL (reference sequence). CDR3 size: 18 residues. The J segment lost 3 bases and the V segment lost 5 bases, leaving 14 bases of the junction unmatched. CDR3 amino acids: CASSFSPVLAAYTGELFF. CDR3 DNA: TGTGCCAGCAGCTTCTCCCCGGTACTAGCGGCATACACCGGGGAGCTGTTTTTT.

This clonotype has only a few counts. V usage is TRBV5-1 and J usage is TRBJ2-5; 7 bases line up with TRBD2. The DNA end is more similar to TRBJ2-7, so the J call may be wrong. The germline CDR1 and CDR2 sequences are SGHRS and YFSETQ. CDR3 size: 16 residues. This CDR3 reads CASSFLGGKDLHEQYF. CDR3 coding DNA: TGCGCCAGCAGCTTTTTGGGAGGGAAGGATTTACACGAGCAGTACTTC.

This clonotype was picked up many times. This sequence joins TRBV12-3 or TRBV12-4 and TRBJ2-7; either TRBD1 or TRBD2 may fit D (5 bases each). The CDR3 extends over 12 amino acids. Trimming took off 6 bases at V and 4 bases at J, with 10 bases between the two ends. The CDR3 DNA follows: TGTGCCAGCAGCTGGGACGAATACGAGCAGTACTTC. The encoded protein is CASSWDEYEQYF.

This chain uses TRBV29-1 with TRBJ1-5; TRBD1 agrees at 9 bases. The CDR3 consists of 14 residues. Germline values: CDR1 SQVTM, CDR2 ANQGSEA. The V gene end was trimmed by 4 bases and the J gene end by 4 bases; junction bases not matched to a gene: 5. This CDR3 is CSVATGTGNQPQHF. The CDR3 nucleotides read TGCAGCGTTGCCACCGGGACAGGGAATCAGCCCCAGCATTTT.

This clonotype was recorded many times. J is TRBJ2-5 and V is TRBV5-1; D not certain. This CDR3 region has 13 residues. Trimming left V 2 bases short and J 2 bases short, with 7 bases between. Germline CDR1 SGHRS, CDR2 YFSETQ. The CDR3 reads CASSFTPQETQYF. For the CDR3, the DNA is TGCGCCAGCAGCTTTACACCGCAAGAGACCCAGTACTTC.

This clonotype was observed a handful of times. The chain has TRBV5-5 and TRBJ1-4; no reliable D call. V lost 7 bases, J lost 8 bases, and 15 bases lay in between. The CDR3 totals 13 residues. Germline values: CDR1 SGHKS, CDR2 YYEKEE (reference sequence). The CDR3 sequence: CASGLRHQEKLFF. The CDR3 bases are TGTGCCAGCGGGCTGCGACATCAGGAAAAACTGTTTTTT.

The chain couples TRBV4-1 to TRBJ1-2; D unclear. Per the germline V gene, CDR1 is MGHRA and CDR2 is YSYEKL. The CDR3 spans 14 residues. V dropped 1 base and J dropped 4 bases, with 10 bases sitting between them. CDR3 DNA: TGCGCCAGCAGCCAAGGATACAGCCTCTATGGCTACACCTTC. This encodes CASSQGYSLYGYTF.

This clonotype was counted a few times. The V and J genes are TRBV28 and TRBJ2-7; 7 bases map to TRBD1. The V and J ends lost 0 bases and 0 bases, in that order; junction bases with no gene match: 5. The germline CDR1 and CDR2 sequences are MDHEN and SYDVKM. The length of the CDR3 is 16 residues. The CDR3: CASSLWPGDSSYEQYF. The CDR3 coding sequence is TGTGCCAGCAGTTTATGGCCCGGGGACAGCTCCTACGAGCAGTACTTC. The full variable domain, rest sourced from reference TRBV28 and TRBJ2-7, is DVKVTQSSRYLVKRTGEKVFLECVQDMDHENMFWYRQDPGLGLRLIYFSYDVKMKEKGDIPEGYSVSREKKERFSLILESASTNQTSMYLCASSLWPGDSSYEQYFGPGTRLTVT.

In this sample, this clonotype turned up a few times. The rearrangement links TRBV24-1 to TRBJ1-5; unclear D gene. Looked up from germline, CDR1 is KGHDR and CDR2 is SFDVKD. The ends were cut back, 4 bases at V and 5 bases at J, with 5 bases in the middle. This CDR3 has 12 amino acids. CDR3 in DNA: TGTGCCACCAGTGACCGGGATCAGCCCCAGCATTTT. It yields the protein CATSDRDQPQHF.

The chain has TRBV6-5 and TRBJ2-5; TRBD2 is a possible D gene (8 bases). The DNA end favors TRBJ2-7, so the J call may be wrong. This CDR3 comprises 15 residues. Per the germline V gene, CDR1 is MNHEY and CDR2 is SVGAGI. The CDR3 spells CASSPGGTETYEQYF. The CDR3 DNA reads TGTGCCAGCAGTCCGGGGGGGACAGAGACCTACGAGCAGTACTTC.

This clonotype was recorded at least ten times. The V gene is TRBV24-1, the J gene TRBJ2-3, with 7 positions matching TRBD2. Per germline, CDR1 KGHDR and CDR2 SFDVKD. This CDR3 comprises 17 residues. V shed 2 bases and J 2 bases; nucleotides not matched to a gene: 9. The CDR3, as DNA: TGTGCCACCAGTGATTCCCTAAGGGAGGGACCCACAGATACGCAGTATTTT. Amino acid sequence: CATSDSLREGPTDTQYF.